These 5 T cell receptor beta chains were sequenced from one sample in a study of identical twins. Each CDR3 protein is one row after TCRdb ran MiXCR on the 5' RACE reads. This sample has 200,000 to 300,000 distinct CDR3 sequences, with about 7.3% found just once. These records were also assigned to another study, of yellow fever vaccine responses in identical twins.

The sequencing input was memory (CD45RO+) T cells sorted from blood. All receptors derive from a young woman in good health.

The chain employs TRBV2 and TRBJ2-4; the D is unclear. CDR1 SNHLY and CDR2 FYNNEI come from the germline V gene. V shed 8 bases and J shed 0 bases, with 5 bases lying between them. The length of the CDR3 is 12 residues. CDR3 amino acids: CASELAKNIQYF. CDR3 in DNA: TGTGCCAGCGAGCTAGCCAAAAACATTCAGTACTTC.

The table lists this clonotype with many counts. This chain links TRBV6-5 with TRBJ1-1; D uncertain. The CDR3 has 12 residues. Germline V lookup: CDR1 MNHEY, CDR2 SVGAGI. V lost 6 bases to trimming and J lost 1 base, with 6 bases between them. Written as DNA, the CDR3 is TGTGCCAGCAGCCCCGGGAACACTGAAGCTTTCTTT. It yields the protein CASSPGNTEAFF.

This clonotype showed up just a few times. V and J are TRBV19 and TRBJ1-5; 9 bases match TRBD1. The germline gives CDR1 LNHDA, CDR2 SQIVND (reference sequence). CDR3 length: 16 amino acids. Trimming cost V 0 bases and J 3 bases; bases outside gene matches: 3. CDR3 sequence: CASSIDGTGFNQPQHF. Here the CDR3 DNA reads TGTGCCAGTAGTATAGATGGGACAGGGTTCAATCAGCCCCAGCATTTT.

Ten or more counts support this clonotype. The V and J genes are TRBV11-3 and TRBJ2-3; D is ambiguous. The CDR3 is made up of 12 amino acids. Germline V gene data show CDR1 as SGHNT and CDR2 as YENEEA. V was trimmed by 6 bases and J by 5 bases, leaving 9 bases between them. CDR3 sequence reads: CASSQLVDTQYF. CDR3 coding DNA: TGTGCCAGCAGTCAACTCGTAGATACGCAGTATTTT.

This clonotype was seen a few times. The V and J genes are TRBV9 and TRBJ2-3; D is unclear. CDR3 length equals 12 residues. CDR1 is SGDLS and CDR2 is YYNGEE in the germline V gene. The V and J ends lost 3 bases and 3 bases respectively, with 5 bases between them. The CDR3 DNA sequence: TGTGCCAGCAGCGCACAGACAGATACGCAGTATTTT. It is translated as CASSAQTDTQYF. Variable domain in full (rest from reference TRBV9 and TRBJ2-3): DSGVTQTPKHLITATGQRVTLRCSPRSGDLSVYWYQQSLDQGLQFLIQYYNGEERAKGNILERFSAQQFPDLHSELNLSSLELGDSALYFCASSAQTDTQYFGPGTRLTVL.